The entry that follows covers one T cell receptor beta chain sequence. Its antigen is still unknown. This sample stems from a study of CD8+ T cells in alopecia areata. Study-wide points: Lesional scalp displayed greater clonality than normal scalp, most notably in alopecia totalis/universalis.

Extraction of RNA preceded its reverse transcription into cDNA, which served as the sequencing template. The assay was immunoSEQ multiplex PCR, and TCRdb's table has in-frame clones only and misses some. The table records about 150,000 clones, roughly 60% of them present only once. In germline, CDR1 is GTSNPN, CDR2 SVGIG (reference sequence). The CDR3 has 14 residues. With 2 bases removed from V and 2 bases from J, the gap between germline ends came to 7 bases. Material: CD4+ T cells sorted from blood. This TCR was recovered from a human donor in good health. The rearrangement uses TRBV30 and TRBJ2-6; the D gene is possibly TRBD2 (5 bases). The CDR3 sequence is CAWSKGAGANVLTF. CDR3 sequence (DNA): TGTGCCTGGAGTAAGGGAGCTGGGGCCAACGTCCTGACTTTC. Drawing the rest from reference TRBV30 and TRBJ2-6, the complete variable domain is SQTIHQWPATLVQPVGSPLSLECTVEGTSNPNLYWYRQAAGRGLQLLFYSVGIGQISSEVPQNLSASRPQDRQFILSSKKLLLSDSGFYLCAWSKGAGANVLTFGAGSRLTVL.